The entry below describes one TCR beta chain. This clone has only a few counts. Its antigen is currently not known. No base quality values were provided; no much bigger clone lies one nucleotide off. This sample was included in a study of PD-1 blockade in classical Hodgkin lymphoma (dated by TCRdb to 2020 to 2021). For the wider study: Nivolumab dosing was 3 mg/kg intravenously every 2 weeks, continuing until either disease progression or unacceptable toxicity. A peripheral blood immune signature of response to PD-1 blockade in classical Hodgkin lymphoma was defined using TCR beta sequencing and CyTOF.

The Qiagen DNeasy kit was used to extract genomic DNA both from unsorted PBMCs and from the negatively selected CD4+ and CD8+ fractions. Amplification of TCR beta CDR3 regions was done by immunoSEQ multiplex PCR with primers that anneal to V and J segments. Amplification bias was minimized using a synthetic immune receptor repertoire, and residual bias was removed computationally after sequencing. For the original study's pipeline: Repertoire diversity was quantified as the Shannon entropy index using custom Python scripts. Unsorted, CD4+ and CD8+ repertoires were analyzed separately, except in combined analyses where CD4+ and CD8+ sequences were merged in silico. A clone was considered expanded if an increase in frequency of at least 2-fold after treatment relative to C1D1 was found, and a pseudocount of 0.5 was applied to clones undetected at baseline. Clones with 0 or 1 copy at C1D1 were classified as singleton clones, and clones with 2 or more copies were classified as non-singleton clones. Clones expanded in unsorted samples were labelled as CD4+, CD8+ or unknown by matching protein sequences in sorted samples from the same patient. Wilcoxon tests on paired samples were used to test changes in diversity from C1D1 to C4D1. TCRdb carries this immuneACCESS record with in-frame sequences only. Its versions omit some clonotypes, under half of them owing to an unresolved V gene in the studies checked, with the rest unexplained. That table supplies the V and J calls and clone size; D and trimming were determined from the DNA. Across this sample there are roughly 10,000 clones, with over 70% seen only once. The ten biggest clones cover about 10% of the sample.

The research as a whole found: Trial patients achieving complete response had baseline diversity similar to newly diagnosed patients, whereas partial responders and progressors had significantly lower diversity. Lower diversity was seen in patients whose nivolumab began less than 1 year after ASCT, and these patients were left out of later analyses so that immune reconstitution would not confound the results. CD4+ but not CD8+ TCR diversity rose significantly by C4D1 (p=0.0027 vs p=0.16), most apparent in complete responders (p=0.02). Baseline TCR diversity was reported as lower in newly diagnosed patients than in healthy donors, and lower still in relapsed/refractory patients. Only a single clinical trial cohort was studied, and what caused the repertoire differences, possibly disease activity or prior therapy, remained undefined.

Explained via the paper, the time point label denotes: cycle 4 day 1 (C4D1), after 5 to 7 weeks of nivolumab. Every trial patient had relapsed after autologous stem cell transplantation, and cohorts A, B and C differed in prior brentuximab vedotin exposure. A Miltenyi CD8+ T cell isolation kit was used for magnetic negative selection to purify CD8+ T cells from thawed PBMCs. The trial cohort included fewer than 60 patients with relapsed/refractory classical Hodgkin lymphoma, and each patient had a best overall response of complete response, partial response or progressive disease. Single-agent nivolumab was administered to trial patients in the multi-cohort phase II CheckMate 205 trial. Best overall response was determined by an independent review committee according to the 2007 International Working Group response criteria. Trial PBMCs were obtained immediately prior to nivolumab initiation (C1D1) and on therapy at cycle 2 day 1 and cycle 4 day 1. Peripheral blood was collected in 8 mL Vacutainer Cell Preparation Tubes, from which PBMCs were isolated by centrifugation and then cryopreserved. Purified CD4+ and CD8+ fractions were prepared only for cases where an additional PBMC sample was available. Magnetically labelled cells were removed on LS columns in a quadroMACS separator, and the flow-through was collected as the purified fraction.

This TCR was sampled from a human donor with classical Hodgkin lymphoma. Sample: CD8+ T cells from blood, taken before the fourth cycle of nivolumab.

The bases read TGTGCCAGCAGCCCCGGACATAGCAATCAGCCCCAGCATTTT. It is translated as CASSPGHSNQPQHF. The chain is encoded by TRBV19 joined to TRBJ1-5; the D segment could be TRBD1, given 5 matching bases. CDR1 LNHDA and CDR2 SQIVND were looked up in the germline V gene (reference sequence). V sheds 9 bases and J sheds 0 bases, leaving 12 bases between their ends. The CDR3 spans 14 residues, from the cysteine through the phenylalanine. Just CDR3 DNA is preserved here, 42 bases in frame from base 1. Extended through the reference TRBV19 and TRBJ1-5 proteins, this CDR3 yields the full variable domain: DGGITQSPKYLFRKEGQNVTLSCEQNLNHDAMYWYRQDPGQGLRLIYYSQIVNDFQKGDIAEGYSVSREKKESFPLTVTSAQKNPTAFYLCASSPGHSNQPQHFGDGTRLSIL.